Below, 18 T cell receptor beta chains from the same sample are listed, as sequenced in a study of T cells after yellow fever vaccination. TCRdb fed the 5' RACE reads into MiXCR, producing one record per CDR3 protein. The top ten clones hold around 19% of a sample with fewer than 350,000 distinct CDR3 sequences, around 4.5% of them seen once. Source: PBMCs, taken 15 days after the yellow fever booster vaccination. The receptors come from a man aged 18-30 years who received the YFV17D yellow fever vaccine.

There are a few counts of this clonotype. J is TRBJ2-7 and V is TRBV12-2. TRBV12-2 is flagged as a pseudogene. This CDR3 region has 10 residues. CDR3 DNA: TGTGCAAGTGGTGGTCACGAGCAGTACGTC. Translation: CASGGHEQYV.

This clonotype was detected a few times. This chain links TRBV23-1 with TRBJ2-1; possibly TRBD1 or TRBD2 for D (5 bases each). TRBV23-1 is placed among ORFs of uncertain function. The CDR3 totals 15 residues. With 2 bases removed from V and 4 bases from J, the gap between germline ends came to 12 bases. CDR3 sequence reads: CASSQPRDGYNEQFF. CDR3 bases: TGCGCCAGCAGTCAACCCCGGGACGGATACAATGAGCAGTTCTTC.

This clonotype was found many times. The gene calls are TRBV11-2 and TRBJ2-1; D unresolved. In germline, CDR1 is SGHAT, CDR2 FQNNGV. The CDR3 spans 13 residues. Between the trimmed V and J ends, which lost 0 bases and 6 bases, there was a span of 6 bases. The CDR3 sequence is CASSLDRTNEQFF. The DNA for the CDR3 is TGTGCCAGCAGCTTAGACAGAACCAATGAGCAGTTCTTC. The variable domain in full, completed from reference TRBV11-2 and TRBJ2-1, reads EAGVAQSPRYKIIEKRQSVAFWCNPISGHATLYWYQQILGQGPKLLIQFQNNGVVDDSQLPKDRFSAERLKGVDSTLKIQPAKLEDSAVYLCASSLDRTNEQFFGPGTRLTVL.

CDR3 loop: CSARELAGTQYF. For the CDR3, the DNA is TGCAGTGCTAGAGAACTAGCCGGGACCCAGTACTTC. The rearrangement uses TRBV20-1 and TRBJ2-5; maybe TRBD2 (6 bases). Trimming cost V 0 bases and J 7 bases, with 9 bases left between them. This CDR3 has 12 residues. Germline-derived CDR1 and CDR2 are DFQATT and SNEGSKA (reference sequence).

Many counts were recorded for this clonotype. The chain employs TRBV20-1 and TRBJ1-1; tentative D call: TRBD1 (6 bases). Germline V gene sequence: CDR1 DFQATT, CDR2 SNEGSKA (reference sequence). V was clipped by 0 bases and J by 1 base, with 9 bases between them. There are 14 residues in the CDR3. The CDR3 spells CSARDPRGNTEAFF. DNA for the CDR3: TGCAGTGCTAGAGATCCCAGGGGGAACACTGAAGCTTTCTTT.

In this sample, this clonotype turned up many times. J is TRBJ2-2 and V is TRBV5-5; D tentatively fits TRBD1 or TRBD2 (6 bases each). The CDR3 is made up of 15 amino acids. Looked up from germline, CDR1 is SGHKS and CDR2 is YYEKEE (reference sequence). V was shortened by 4 bases and J by 6 bases, with 16 bases between the two germline ends. CDR3 residues: CASSRGAPFAGELFF. DNA for the CDR3: TGTGCCAGCAGCAGGGGGGCCCCCTTCGCCGGGGAGCTGTTTTTT. The full variable domain, its missing parts supplied by reference TRBV5-5 and TRBJ2-2, is DAGVTQSPTHLIKTRGQQVTLRCSPISGHKSVSWYQQVLGQGPQFIFQYYEKEERGRGNFPDRFSARQFPNYSSELNVNALLLGDSALYLCASSRGAPFAGELFFGEGSRLTVL.

This clonotype was picked up many times. The J gene is TRBJ2-1, the V gene TRBV7-2; D ambiguous. The CDR3 contains 13 residues. The V gene lost 4 bases and the J gene lost 0 bases, with 4 bases spanning the gap. Germline loops: CDR1 SGHTA, CDR2 FQGNSA. The CDR3 region is CASSSTSYNEQFF. In DNA, the CDR3 is TGTGCCAGCAGCTCGACCTCCTACAATGAGCAGTTCTTC.

This clonotype has a count of ten or more. The chain has TRBV12-3 or TRBV12-4 and TRBJ2-7; TRBD1 matches 9 bases. V lost 5 bases, J lost 8 bases, and 10 bases stayed unmatched. The CDR3 spans 14 residues. In DNA form, the CDR3 reads TGTGCCAGCAGTCCCCGGGACAGGGCTAAGAAGCAGTACTTC. This sequence encodes CASSPRDRAKKQYF.

This clonotype was counted at least ten times. The genes are TRBV4-1 and TRBJ2-7; 7 nucleotides match TRBD2. Germline V gives CDR1 MGHRA, CDR2 YSYEKL. The CDR3 has 15 residues. V lost 6 bases to trimming and J lost 1 base; unmatched junction nucleotides: 9. The CDR3 region is CASSATGTTSYEQYF. DNA of the CDR3: TGCGCCAGCAGTGCCACCGGGACTACTTCCTACGAGCAGTACTTC.

This clonotype was seen at least ten times. The gene calls are TRBV20-1 and TRBJ2-5; either TRBD1 or TRBD2 may fit D (5 bases each). CDR1 DFQATT and CDR2 SNEGSKA come from the germline V gene (reference sequence). CDR3 size: 12 residues. Trimming pared 3 bases from V and 5 bases from J, leaving 10 bases between. The DNA of the CDR3 is TGCAGTGCTAGTGGGGCGGGCGAGACCCAGTACTTC. It specifies CSASGAGETQYF.

This clonotype was counted at least ten times. The chain's CDR3 is CASTPRGDTEAFF. In DNA, the CDR3 is TGTGCCAGCACCCCCAGGGGGGACACTGAAGCTTTCTTT. V gene TRBV12-3 or TRBV12-4 combines with J gene TRBJ1-1; 7 bases fit TRBD1. The CDR3 spans 13 residues. Trimming removed 7 bases from V and 3 bases from J; junction bases left unmatched: 5.

The chain links TRBV20-1 to TRBJ1-4, with 7 bases that match TRBD1. Germline CDR1 DFQATT, CDR2 SNEGSKA (reference sequence). V gave up 0 bases and J gave up 5 bases; unmatched junction bases: 9. CDR3 length: 16 amino acids. The CDR3: CSARDWGRDSNEKLFF. The DNA for the CDR3 is TGCAGTGCTAGAGATTGGGGCCGGGACAGCAATGAAAAACTGTTTTTT.

This clonotype was detected ten times or more. The chain combines TRBV7-2 with TRBJ2-2; 11 bases agree with TRBD1. The CDR3 has 15 residues. V lost 3 bases and J lost 5; bases outside the gene matches: 2. Germline V gene lookup returns CDR1 SGHTA and CDR2 FQGNSA. The CDR3 loop reads CASSFGQGATGELFF. Written as DNA, the CDR3 is TGTGCCAGCAGCTTTGGACAGGGGGCTACCGGGGAGCTGTTTTTT.

This clonotype was seen many times. This chain joins TRBV7-2 and TRBJ2-2; D gene ambiguous. This CDR3 contains 15 residues. CDR1 is SGHTA and CDR2 is FQGNSA in the germline V gene. Trimming stripped 1 base from V and 3 bases from J, with 9 bases between. The DNA for the CDR3 is TGTGCCAGCAGCTTAGTTCTCAGAGACACCGGGGAGCTGTTTTTT. This gives the protein CASSLVLRDTGELFF.

This clonotype has a count of ten or more. V and J are TRBV29-1 and TRBJ2-7; D assignment may be TRBD1 or TRBD2 (5 bases each). The CDR3 contains 14 residues. The V gene's germline CDR1 is SQVTM and CDR2 ANQGSEA. With 3 bases removed from V and 0 bases from J, the gap between germline ends came to 12 bases. The CDR3 region has the DNA TGCAGCGTTGAGGCGGCAGGGAGCTCCTACGAGCAGTACTTC. Encoded protein: CSVEAAGSSYEQYF.

V gene TRBV7-9 combines with J gene TRBJ1-6, with 8 bases lining up with TRBD1. The J segment lost 10 bases and the V segment lost 5 bases, leaving 19 bases of the junction unmatched. Germline V gene lookup returns CDR1 SEHNR and CDR2 FQNEAQ (reference sequence). The CDR3 has 18 residues. In nucleotides, the CDR3 is TGTGCCAGCAGCCCCCGAACTCCGCCGACAGGGGTAGAGTCACCCCTCCACTTT. This encodes CASSPRTPPTGVESPLHF.

This clonotype has just a few counts. The J gene is TRBJ2-7, the V gene TRBV3-1; D ambiguous. Germline V gene sequence: CDR1 LGHDT, CDR2 YNNKEL (reference sequence). The V and J ends lost 7 bases and 3 bases respectively, with 16 bases between them. There are 14 residues in the CDR3. The chain's CDR3 is CASTPLRWSYEQYV. The CDR3 nucleotides read TGTGCCAGCACCCCCTTGCGCTGGAGCTACGAGCAGTACGTC.

This clonotype was counted many times. The rearrangement links TRBV18 to TRBJ1-2; D remains unclear. V was pared by 3 bases and J by 1 base, with 27 bases between. Germline V gene data show CDR1 as KGHSH and CDR2 as LQKENI. The CDR3 spans 20 residues. CDR3 in amino acids: CASSPDGARLRSAFNYGYTF. The CDR3 DNA reads TGTGCCAGCTCACCGGACGGAGCACGCCTGAGATCAGCTTTTAACTATGGCTACACCTTC.